The 29 T cell receptor beta chains reported below all come from one sample, sequenced in a study of blood T cell repertoires in COVID-19. The protocol was immunoSEQ multiplex PCR, while the TCRdb copy is restricted to in-frame clones and leaves out a portion. The table records about 300,000 clones, about nine tenths of them present only once. Sequencing used peripheral blood. These receptor sequences come from a woman in her 30s who had recovered from COVID-19.

This clone has a handful of counts. This chain joins TRBV7-6 and TRBJ1-2; unclear D gene. Germline assignment: CDR1 SGHVS and CDR2 FNYEAQ. CDR3 size: 16 residues. V was trimmed by 4 bases and J by 2 bases, leaving 17 bases between them. The CDR3 protein is CASSSVPNTANYGYTF. The DNA of the CDR3 is TGTGCCAGCAGCTCCGTTCCAAATACAGCCAACTATGGCTACACCTTC.

This chain links TRBV19 with TRBJ1-5; 10 bases fit TRBD1. This CDR3 has 15 residues. Losses at the gene ends were 5 bases for V and 2 bases for J; bases not matched to a gene: 3. CDR1 is LNHDA, CDR2 SQIVND, per germline (reference sequence). As DNA, the CDR3 is TGTGCCAGTAGTCTTGGGACAGGGGGCAATCAGCCCCAGCATTTT. As protein: CASSLGTGGNQPQHF.

This chain uses TRBV19 with TRBJ2-5; 7 bases fit TRBD1. In germline, CDR1 is LNHDA, CDR2 SQIVND (reference sequence). The junction had 6 bases not matched to a gene; V was cut back by 4 bases and J by 4 bases. The CDR3 length is 14 residues. CDR3 protein: CASSTPDRSETQYF. The DNA for the CDR3 is TGTGCCAGTAGTACCCCGGACAGGTCAGAGACCCAGTACTTC.

This sequence joins TRBV2 and TRBJ1-1; D might be TRBD1 (6 bases). V was shortened by 5 bases and J by 3 bases, with 10 bases between the two germline ends. There are 13 residues in the CDR3. The germline V gene encodes CDR1 SNHLY and CDR2 FYNNEI. The CDR3 region is CASSMTGYTEAFF. CDR3 sequence (DNA): TGTGCCAGCAGTATGACAGGCTACACTGAAGCTTTCTTT.

The V call is TRBV7-3, the J call TRBJ2-7, with D perhaps TRBD1 (6 bases). The CDR3 spans 15 residues. V was clipped by 5 bases and J by 1 base, with 15 bases between them. Germline CDR1 reads SGHTA; CDR2 reads FQGTGA. CDR3 sequence reads: CASSRVAGESYEQYF. The CDR3 DNA reads as TGTGCCAGCAGCCGGGTGGCAGGGGAATCCTACGAGCAGTACTTC.

The sample holds a few counts of this clone. This sequence joins TRBV2 and TRBJ1-1; perhaps TRBD1 as D (5 bases). The CDR3 is made up of 14 amino acids. Germline CDR1 reads SNHLY; CDR2 reads FYNNEI. Trimming took 7 bases from V and 0 from J, leaving 12 bases between them. CDR3: CASMGRAMNTEAFF. DNA for the CDR3: TGTGCCAGCATGGGCAGGGCCATGAACACTGAAGCTTTCTTT.

The rearrangement joins TRBV5-4 to TRBJ2-6; D is perhaps TRBD2 (5 bases). Trimming stripped 6 bases from V and 0 bases from J, with 13 bases between. The CDR3 totals 16 residues. From germline, CDR1 is SGHNT and CDR2 YYREEE (reference sequence). CDR3 amino acids: CASTRGNPSGANVLTF. In DNA form, the CDR3 reads TGTGCCAGCACCCGGGGAAATCCCTCTGGGGCCAACGTCCTGACTTTC.

The chain has TRBV15 and TRBJ2-1; D is ambiguous. Per the germline V gene, CDR1 is LNHNV and CDR2 is YYDKDF (reference sequence). The CDR3 contains 14 residues. Trimming took 0 bases from V and 8 from J, leaving 11 bases between them. CDR3 protein: CATSRDYGVDEQFF. The CDR3 bases are TGTGCCACCAGCAGAGATTACGGTGTGGATGAGCAGTTCTTC. Variable domain in full (rest from reference TRBV15 and TRBJ2-1): DAMVIQNPRYQVTQFGKPVTLSCSQTLNHNVMYWYQQKSSQAPKLLFHYYDKDFNNEADTPDNFQSRRPNTSFCFLDIRSPGLGDTAMYLCATSRDYGVDEQFFGPGTRLTVL.

This chain connects TRBV12-3 or TRBV12-4 to TRBJ2-5; TRBD2 agrees at 7 bases. The CDR3 extends over 13 amino acids. Germline trimming cut 1 base from V and 6 bases from J; bases unmatched to any gene: 2. The CDR3 here is CASSLGDYQTQYF. The DNA of the CDR3 is TGTGCCAGCAGTTTAGGGGACTACCAGACCCAGTACTTC.

This clone occurred many times. CDR3 in amino acids: CASSPRRGRGYTF. The CDR3 DNA is TGTGCCAGCAGTCCGAGGAGGGGGCGAGGCTACACCTTC. The genes are TRBV7-9 and TRBJ1-2; 7 nucleotides align to TRBD1. Trimming cost V 6 bases and J 8 bases; bases outside gene matches: 9. This CDR3 is 13 amino acids long. Germline V lookup: CDR1 SEHNR, CDR2 FQNEAQ (reference sequence).

This sequence joins TRBV3-1 (or the pseudogene TRBV3-2) and TRBJ1-1; unclear D gene. Germline V gives CDR1 LGHDT, CDR2 YNNKEL (reference sequence). CDR3 length: 13 amino acids. V lost 5 bases to trimming and J lost 0 bases, with 7 bases between them. The CDR3: CASSLAVNTEAFF. CDR3 nucleotides: TGTGCCAGCAGCTTAGCAGTGAACACTGAAGCTTTCTTT.

The chain is built from TRBV3-1 (or the pseudogene TRBV3-2) and TRBJ2-2; 7 bases fit TRBD1. Germline V gene lookup returns CDR1 LGHDT and CDR2 YNNKEL (reference sequence). Germline trimming cut 3 bases from V and 6 bases from J; bases unmatched to any gene: 4. This CDR3 comprises 14 residues. In DNA, the CDR3 is TGTGCCAGCAGCCATGCCCAGGGGGCCGGGGAGCTGTTTTTT. Its translation: CASSHAQGAGELFF.

The J gene is TRBJ1-2, the V gene TRBV29-1; D gene ambiguous. V dropped 7 bases and J dropped 2 bases, with 14 bases sitting between them. The CDR3 runs to 13 residues. Germline V gives CDR1 SQVTM, CDR2 ANQGSEA. The CDR3 nucleotides are TGCAGCGCTTCCCCGACGGGGAACTATGGCTACACCTTC. Its translation: CSASPTGNYGYTF.

This sequence joins TRBV4-1 and TRBJ2-1, with D perhaps matching TRBD1 (6 bases). This CDR3 is 15 amino acids long. V dropped 0 bases and J dropped 7 bases, with 13 bases sitting between them. CDR1 MGHRA and CDR2 YSYEKL come from the germline V gene. CDR3 DNA: TGCGCCAGCAGCCAAGAGGGGGCGATTTTAAATGAGCAGTTCTTC. Encoded protein: CASSQEGAILNEQFF.

This sequence joins TRBV27 and TRBJ2-7; D uncertain. The CDR3 has 15 amino acids. Trimming pared 2 bases from V and 0 bases from J, leaving 11 bases between. Germline V gene sequence: CDR1 MNHEY, CDR2 SMNVEV (reference sequence). CDR3 DNA: TGTGCCAGCAGTTTACCCGGGTTGAGCTCCTACGAGCAGTACTTC. Translated, it gives CASSLPGLSSYEQYF.

The chain is built from TRBV29-1 and TRBJ1-1; TRBD1 agrees at 7 bases. The junction had 5 bases not matched to a gene; V was cut back by 7 bases and J by 0 bases. Germline V gives CDR1 SQVTM, CDR2 ANQGSEA. The CDR3 runs 13 residues. CDR3 sequence (DNA): TGCAGCGGAGCCGGGACAGTGAACACTGAAGCTTTCTTT. It codes for CSGAGTVNTEAFF.

The J gene is TRBJ2-2, the V gene TRBV19; TRBD1 agrees at 8 bases. The germline CDR1 and CDR2 sequences are LNHDA and SQIVND (reference sequence). V shed 0 bases, J shed 5 bases, and the junction held 5 bases outside the gene matches. The CDR3 covers 16 residues. The CDR3 loop reads CASSIDRQGKTGELFF. The CDR3 nucleotides read TGTGCCAGTAGTATAGATAGACAGGGGAAGACCGGGGAGCTGTTTTTT.

This clone has a handful of counts. V is TRBV7-2 and J is TRBJ2-7, with 8 bases lining up with TRBD1. V lost 6 bases and J lost 5; bases outside the gene matches: 9. CDR1 and CDR2 from the germline V gene are SGHTA and FQGNSA. The CDR3 runs to 14 residues. DNA for the CDR3: TGTGCCAGCAGGGCCAGGGGGCTTATCGACGAGCAGTACTTC. As protein: CASRARGLIDEQYF. Variable domain in full (rest from reference TRBV7-2 and TRBJ2-7): GAGVSQSPSNKVTEKGKDVELRCDPISGHTALYWYRQSLGQGLEFLIYFQGNSAPDKSGLPSDRFSAERTGGSVSTLTIQRTQQEDSAVYLCASRARGLIDEQYFGPGTRLTVT.

The chain combines TRBV28 with TRBJ1-4, with 7 positions matching TRBD1. Unmatched junction bases numbered 8, after V lost 6 bases and J lost 7 bases. The CDR3 extends over 14 amino acids. Germline CDR1 and CDR2: MDHEN and SYDVKM. The DNA of the CDR3 is TGTGCCAGCAGGACAGGGAGCAGCTTTGAAAAACTGTTTTTT. It codes for CASRTGSSFEKLFF.

The chain combines TRBV7-2 with TRBJ2-6, with D uncertain. V lost 4 bases, J lost 2 bases, and 15 bases lay in between. Germline CDR1 reads SGHTA; CDR2 reads FQGNSA. The CDR3 runs 17 residues. The CDR3, as DNA: TGTGCCAGCAGCTCCCACGTGGCCGCCCCTGGGGCCAACGTCCTGACTTTC. It is translated as CASSSHVAAPGANVLTF. The complete variable domain, with remaining parts taken from reference TRBV7-2 and TRBJ2-6, reads GAGVSQSPSNKVTEKGKDVELRCDPISGHTALYWYRQSLGQGLEFLIYFQGNSAPDKSGLPSDRFSAERTGGSVSTLTIQRTQQEDSAVYLCASSSHVAAPGANVLTFGAGSRLTVL.

V usage is TRBV7-7 and J usage is TRBJ2-7, with 7 nucleotides matching TRBD1. V dropped 0 bases and J dropped 4; count of bases not matched to a gene: 6. The CDR3 is 15 amino acids. Germline V gene sequence: CDR1 SSHAT, CDR2 FNYEAQ (reference sequence). The CDR3 DNA follows: TGTGCCAGCAGCTTAGCGCTAGGGGGCCCGTACGAGCAGTACTTC. This sequence encodes CASSLALGGPYEQYF.

Turning to this clone: The same CDR3 can be traced to other DNA sequences in this sample. This chain links TRBV6-5 with TRBJ2-7, with a tentative D call TRBD1 (5 bases). This CDR3 contains 13 residues. Per the germline V gene, CDR1 is MNHEY and CDR2 is SVGAGI. The V gene lost 6 bases and the J gene lost 1 base, with 10 bases spanning the gap. The CDR3 here is CASRQTGSYEQYF. CDR3 DNA sequence: TGTGCCAGCAGGCAAACAGGTTCCTACGAGCAGTACTTC.

The CDR3 DNA reads TGTGCCAGCAGTCCCGGGACTAGCGTTCAAGAGACCCAGTACTTC. The encoded protein is CASSPGTSVQETQYF. J is TRBJ2-5 and V is TRBV4-2; the match to TRBD2 covers 10 bases. Germline V gives CDR1 LGHNA, CDR2 YNFKEQ. The J segment lost 2 bases and the V segment lost 6 bases, leaving 6 bases of the junction unmatched. The CDR3 is made up of 15 amino acids.

This chain connects TRBV6-5 to TRBJ1-2; 7 positions agree with TRBD1. Per germline, CDR1 MNHEY and CDR2 SVGAGI. Unmatched junction bases numbered 11, after V lost 9 bases and J lost 4 bases. This CDR3 has 14 amino acids. The chain's CDR3 is CASSHRGRGYGYTF. CDR3 DNA sequence: TGTGCCAGTTCTCACAGGGGCCGGGGCTATGGCTACACCTTC.

For the CDR3, the DNA is TGTGCCAGCAGCCCTCCTGTCGCGAGGAATGAGCAGTTCTTC. Its protein is CASSPPVARNEQFF. This chain joins TRBV7-2 and TRBJ2-1; D is unresolved. The germline V gene encodes CDR1 SGHTA and CDR2 FQGNSA. The CDR3 runs 14 residues. The ends were cut back, 5 bases at V and 7 bases at J, with 15 bases in the middle.

This chain connects TRBV11-2 to TRBJ1-3; D is possibly TRBD1 (5 bases). Trimming pared 2 bases from V and 3 bases from J, leaving 8 bases between. The CDR3 is 14 residues long. CDR1 and CDR2 (germline): SGHAT, FQNNGV. The CDR3: CASSLTGYGNTIYF. The CDR3 region has the DNA TGTGCCAGCAGCTTAACAGGCTATGGAAACACCATATATTTT.

The V call is TRBV4-2, the J call TRBJ1-5; 7 nucleotides agree with TRBD1. The CDR3 runs to 13 residues. CDR1 and CDR2 from the germline V gene are LGHNA and YNFKEQ. V shed 4 bases and J 4 bases; nucleotides not matched to a gene: 1. DNA for the CDR3: TGTGCCAGCAGCCGGGACAGAAATCAGCCCCAGCATTTT. This sequence encodes CASSRDRNQPQHF.

Only one count was recorded for this clone. The CDR3 loop is CASSIGSSGGGRETQYF. The CDR3 nucleotides are TGTGCCAGTAGTATAGGGTCTAGCGGGGGGGGCCGAGAGACCCAGTACTTC. This chain links TRBV19 with TRBJ2-5; 12 nucleotides align to TRBD2. The CDR3 consists of 17 residues. Germline CDR1 LNHDA, CDR2 SQIVND (reference sequence). Trimming cost V 1 base and J 4 bases; bases outside gene matches: 7.

The V call is TRBV29-1, the J call TRBJ2-7; weak D call: TRBD1 (6 bases). The V and J ends lost 7 bases and 2 bases respectively, with 18 bases between them. The germline V gene encodes CDR1 SQVTM and CDR2 ANQGSEA. CDR3 length equals 14 residues. CDR3: CSARKGVGAYEQYF. DNA of the CDR3: TGCAGCGCCCGAAAGGGGGTAGGGGCCTACGAGCAGTACTTC.